At least ten counts were recorded for the clone carrying this T cell receptor (beta chain). RNA transcripts were the source from which TCR beta CDR3 regions were amplified. Second-round multiplex PCR came after a first-round RT-PCR that employed HTBI primers. Using its own MiXCR run on the multiplex PCR reads, TCRdb lists one record per CDR3 protein. The table lists under 800,000 distinct CDR3 sequences, approximately 22% of them singletons. With 0 bases removed from V and 3 bases from J, the gap between germline ends came to 10 bases. Germline V CDR1 and CDR2: SGHRS, YFSETQ. This CDR3 comprises 14 residues. This entry is derived from a study of Graves' ophthalmopathy and Graves' hyperthyroidism.

The receptor's source is a woman aged 18-29 years with stable Graves' hyperthyroidism. Some clones in this sample may be carry-over from other donors' samples. This chain uses TRBV5-1 with TRBJ2-7, with D unresolved. The specimen was peripheral blood. For the CDR3, the DNA is TGCGCCAGCAGCTTGGAAGGGTTTAACTACGAGCAGTACTTC. The encoded protein is CASSLEGFNYEQYF.